The present entry profiles one T cell receptor (beta chain) with its context. The target antigen is unknown. The data were taken from a study of shared clonotypes between healthy human individuals. Study-wide findings and caveats: The four-donor shared clonotypes exceeded non-shared clonotypes in generation probability, with non-shared ones scoring lower.

The naive CD8 fraction comprised CD45RO-negative cells positively selected for CCR7 and excluded terminally differentiated effector memory CD45RA+ cells. At the deep level, the assay was run. Sequencing was performed with immunoSEQ multiplex PCR; in TCRdb, only in-frame clones are kept and a portion is missing. This sample has millions of clones, with roughly 94% found just once. Trimming cost V 0 bases and J 6 bases, with 14 bases left between them. The V gene's germline CDR1 is SQVTM and CDR2 ANQGSEA. CDR3 length: 14 residues. V and J are TRBV29-1 and TRBJ1-1; TRBD1 is a possible D gene (5 bases). Sequencing was done on a sample of naive CD8+ T cells sorted from blood. This receptor was taken from a man in his late teens or twenties in good health. This CDR3 reads CSVEEGGVKAEAFF. DNA of the CDR3: TGCAGCGTTGAAGAGGGGGGGGTGAAGGCTGAAGCTTTCTTT. Using reference TRBV29-1 and TRBJ1-1 for the parts outside the CDR3, the full variable domain is SAVISQKPSRDICQRGTSLTIQCQVDSQVTMMFWYRQQPGQSLTLIATANQGSEATYESGFVIDKFPISRPNLTFSTLTVSNMSPEDSSIYLCSVEEGGVKAEAFFGQGTRLTVV.